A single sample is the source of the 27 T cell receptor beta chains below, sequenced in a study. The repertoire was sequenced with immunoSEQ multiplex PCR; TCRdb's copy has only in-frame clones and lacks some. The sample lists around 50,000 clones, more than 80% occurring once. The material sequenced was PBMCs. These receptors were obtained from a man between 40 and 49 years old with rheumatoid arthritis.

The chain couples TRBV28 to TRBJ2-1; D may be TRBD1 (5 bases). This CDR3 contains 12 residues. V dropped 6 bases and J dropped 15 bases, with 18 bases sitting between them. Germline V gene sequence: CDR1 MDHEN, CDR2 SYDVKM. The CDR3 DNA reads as TGTGCCAGCAGCGCCCCAGGGCGATGGTTGTTCTTC. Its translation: CASSAPGRWLFF.

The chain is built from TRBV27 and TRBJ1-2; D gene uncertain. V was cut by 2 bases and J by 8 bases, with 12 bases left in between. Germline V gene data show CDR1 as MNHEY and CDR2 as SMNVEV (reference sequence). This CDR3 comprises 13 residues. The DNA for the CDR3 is TGTGCCAGCAGTTTACCGGGGAGGACGGGCTACACCTTC. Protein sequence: CASSLPGRTGYTF.

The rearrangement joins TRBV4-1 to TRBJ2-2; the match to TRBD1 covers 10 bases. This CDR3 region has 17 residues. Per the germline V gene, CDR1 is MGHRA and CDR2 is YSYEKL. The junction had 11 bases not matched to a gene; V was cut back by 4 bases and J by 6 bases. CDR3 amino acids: CASSRLLRDRGSGELFF. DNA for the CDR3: TGCGCCAGCAGCCGCCTTCTCCGGGACAGGGGCTCCGGGGAGCTGTTTTTT.

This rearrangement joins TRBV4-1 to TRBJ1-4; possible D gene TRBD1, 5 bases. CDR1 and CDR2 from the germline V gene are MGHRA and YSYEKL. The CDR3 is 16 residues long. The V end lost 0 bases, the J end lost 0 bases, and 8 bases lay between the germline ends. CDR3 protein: CASSQEGAATNEKLFF. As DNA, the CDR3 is TGCGCCAGCAGCCAAGAAGGGGCTGCAACTAATGAAAAACTGTTTTTT.

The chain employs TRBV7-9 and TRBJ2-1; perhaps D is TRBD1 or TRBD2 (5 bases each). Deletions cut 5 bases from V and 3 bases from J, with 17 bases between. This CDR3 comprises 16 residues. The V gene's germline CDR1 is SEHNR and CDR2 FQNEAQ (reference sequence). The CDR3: CASSEGRIAYYNEQFF. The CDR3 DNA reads TGTGCCAGCAGCGAGGGGCGTATAGCTTACTACAATGAGCAGTTCTTC.

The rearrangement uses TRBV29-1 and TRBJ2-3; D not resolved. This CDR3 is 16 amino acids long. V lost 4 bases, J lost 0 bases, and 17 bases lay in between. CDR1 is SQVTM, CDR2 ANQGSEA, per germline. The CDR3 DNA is TGCAGCGTTGCGGTAACAGTAAGACCTAGCACAGATACGCAGTATTTT. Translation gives CSVAVTVRPSTDTQYF.

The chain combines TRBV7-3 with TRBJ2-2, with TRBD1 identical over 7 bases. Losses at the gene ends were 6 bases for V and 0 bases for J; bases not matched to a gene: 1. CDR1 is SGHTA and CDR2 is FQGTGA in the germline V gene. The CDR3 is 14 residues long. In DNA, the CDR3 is TGTGCCAGCAGGGGGACAGCGAACACCGGGGAGCTGTTTTTT. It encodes CASRGTANTGELFF.

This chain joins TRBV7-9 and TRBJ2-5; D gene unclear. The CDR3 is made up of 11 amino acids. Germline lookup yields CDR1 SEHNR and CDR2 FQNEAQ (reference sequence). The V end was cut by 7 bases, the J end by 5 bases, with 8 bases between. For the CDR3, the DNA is TGTGCCAGCACCCCTGGGGAGACCCAGTACTTC. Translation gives CASTPGETQYF.

The CDR3 DNA reads as TGTGCCAGTAGCCCGGGTCAAAGCTCCTACAATGAGCAGTTCTTC. Its translation is CASSPGQSSYNEQFF. The chain is built from TRBV19 and TRBJ2-1; D remains ambiguous. Germline V gene data show CDR1 as LNHDA and CDR2 as SQIVND (reference sequence). With 6 bases removed from V and 0 bases from J, the gap between germline ends came to 12 bases. CDR3 length: 15 amino acids.

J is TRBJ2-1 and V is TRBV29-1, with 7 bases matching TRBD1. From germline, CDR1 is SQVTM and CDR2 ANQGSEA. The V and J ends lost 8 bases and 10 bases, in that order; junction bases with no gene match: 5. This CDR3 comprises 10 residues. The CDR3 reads CSFGTVEQFF. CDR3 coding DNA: TGCAGCTTCGGGACAGTAGAGCAGTTCTTC.

The CDR3 DNA sequence: TGTGCCAGCAGCTGGGGGACGGCAGGGGAGGAGACCCAGTACTTC. It yields the protein CASSWGTAGEETQYF. The chain recombines TRBV7-2 with TRBJ2-5; possible D gene TRBD1, 6 bases. Germline-derived CDR1 and CDR2 are SGHTA and FQGNSA. The CDR3 totals 15 residues. Trimming took off 4 bases at V and 5 bases at J, with 17 bases between the two ends.

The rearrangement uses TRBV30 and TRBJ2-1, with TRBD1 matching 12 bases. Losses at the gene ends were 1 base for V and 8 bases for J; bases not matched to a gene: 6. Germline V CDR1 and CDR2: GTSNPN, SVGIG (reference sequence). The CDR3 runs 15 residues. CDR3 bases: TGTGCCTGGAGTGCCTTGGGACAGGGGGCCTATGAGCAGTTCTTC. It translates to CAWSALGQGAYEQFF. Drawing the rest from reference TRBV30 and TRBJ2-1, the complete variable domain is SQTIHQWPATLVQPVGSPLSLECTVEGTSNPNLYWYRQAAGRGLQLLFYSVGIGQISSEVPQNLSASRPQDRQFILSSKKLLLSDSGFYLCAWSALGQGAYEQFFGPGTRLTVL.

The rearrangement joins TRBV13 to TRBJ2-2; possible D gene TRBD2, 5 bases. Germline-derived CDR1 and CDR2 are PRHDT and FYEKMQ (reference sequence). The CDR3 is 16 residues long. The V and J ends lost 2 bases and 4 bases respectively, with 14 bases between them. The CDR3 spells CASSLYEAEGTGELFF. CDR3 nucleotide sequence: TGTGCCAGCAGCTTATATGAGGCAGAGGGCACCGGGGAGCTGTTTTTT.

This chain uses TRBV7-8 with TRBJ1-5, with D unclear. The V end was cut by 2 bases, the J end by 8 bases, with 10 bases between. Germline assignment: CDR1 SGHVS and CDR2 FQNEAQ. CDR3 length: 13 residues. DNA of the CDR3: TGTGCCAGCAGCTTAACACGGTCAGAGCCCCAGCATTTT. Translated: CASSLTRSEPQHF.

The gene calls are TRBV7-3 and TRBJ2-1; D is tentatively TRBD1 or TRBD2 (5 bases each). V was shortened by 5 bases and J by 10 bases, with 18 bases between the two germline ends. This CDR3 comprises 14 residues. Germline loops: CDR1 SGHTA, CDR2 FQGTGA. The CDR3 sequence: CASSRDREGREQFF. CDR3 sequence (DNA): TGTGCCAGCAGCCGGGACCGTGAAGGCCGGGAGCAGTTCTTC.

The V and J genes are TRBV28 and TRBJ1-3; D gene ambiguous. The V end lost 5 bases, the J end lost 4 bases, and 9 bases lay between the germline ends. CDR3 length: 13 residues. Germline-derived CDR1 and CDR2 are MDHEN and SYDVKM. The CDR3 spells CASSTVVGNTIYF. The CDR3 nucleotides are TGTGCCAGCAGTACAGTCGTCGGAAACACCATATATTTT.

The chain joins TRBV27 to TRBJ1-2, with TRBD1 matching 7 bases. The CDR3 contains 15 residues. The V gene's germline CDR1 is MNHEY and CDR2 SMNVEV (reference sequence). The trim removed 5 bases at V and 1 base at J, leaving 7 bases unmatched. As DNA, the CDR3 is TGTGCCAGCAGTCGCCGGGACAGCGTTAACTATGGCTACACCTTC. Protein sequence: CASSRRDSVNYGYTF.

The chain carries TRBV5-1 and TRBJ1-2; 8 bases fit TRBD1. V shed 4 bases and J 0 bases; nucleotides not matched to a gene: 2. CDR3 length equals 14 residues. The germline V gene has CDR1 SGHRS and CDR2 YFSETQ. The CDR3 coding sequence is TGCGCCAGCAGCGCAGGGGGCCCTAACTATGGCTACACCTTC. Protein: CASSAGGPNYGYTF. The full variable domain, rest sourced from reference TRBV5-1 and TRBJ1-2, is KAGVTQTPRYLIKTRGQQVTLSCSPISGHRSVSWYQQTPGQGLQFLFEYFSETQRNKGNFPGRFSGRQFSNSRSEMNVSTLELGDSALYLCASSAGGPNYGYTFGSGTRLTVV.

As DNA, the CDR3 is TGCGCCAGCAGCTTGGGAATTGCAAACAATGAGCAGTTCTTC. This gives the protein CASSLGIANNEQFF. The V and J genes are TRBV5-1 and TRBJ2-1, with D uncertain. Germline loops: CDR1 SGHRS, CDR2 YFSETQ. V was clipped by 0 bases and J by 5 bases, with 9 bases between them. The CDR3 extends over 14 amino acids.

The CDR3 DNA reads as TGTGCCAGCACGGGACTGACGAACACTGAAGCTTTCTTT. This gives the protein CASTGLTNTEAFF. This rearrangement joins TRBV6-5 to TRBJ1-1, with TRBD1 as a possible D gene (5 bases). The CDR3 contains 13 residues. Germline V CDR1 and CDR2: MNHEY, SVGAGI. V gave up 7 bases and J gave up 1 base, with 10 bases separating them.

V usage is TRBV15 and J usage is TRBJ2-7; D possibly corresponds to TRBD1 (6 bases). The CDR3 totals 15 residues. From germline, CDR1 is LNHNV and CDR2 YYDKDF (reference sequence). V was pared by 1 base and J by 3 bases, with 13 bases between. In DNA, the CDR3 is TGTGCCACCAGCAGAGTTGTAGAACAGGGCTACGAGCAGTACTTC. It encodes CATSRVVEQGYEQYF.

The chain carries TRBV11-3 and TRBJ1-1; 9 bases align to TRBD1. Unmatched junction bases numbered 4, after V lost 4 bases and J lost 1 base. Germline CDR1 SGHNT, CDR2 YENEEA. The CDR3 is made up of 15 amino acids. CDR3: CASSSHRGPNTEAFF. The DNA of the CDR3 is TGTGCCAGCAGCTCCCACAGGGGGCCGAACACTGAAGCTTTCTTT.

DNA of the CDR3: TGTGCCAGCAGCCCTCGGGGTAATCAGCCCCAGCATTTT. The encoded protein is CASSPRGNQPQHF. The genes are TRBV11-2 and TRBJ1-5; D not certain. CDR3 size: 13 residues. The V end lost 5 bases, the J end lost 4 bases, and 9 bases lay between the germline ends. CDR1 is SGHAT, CDR2 FQNNGV, per germline.

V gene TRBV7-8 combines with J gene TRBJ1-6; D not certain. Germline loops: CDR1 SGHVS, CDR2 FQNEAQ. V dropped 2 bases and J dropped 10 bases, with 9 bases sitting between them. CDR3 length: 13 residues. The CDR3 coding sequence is TGTGCCAGCAGCTTAATCGTGGAATCACCCCTCCACTTT. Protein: CASSLIVESPLHF.

The CDR3, as DNA: TGTGCCAGCTCACCTGTCGATGGTGGGTCCACAGATACGCAGTATTTT. It specifies CASSPVDGGSTDTQYF. J is TRBJ2-3 and V is TRBV18, with no clear D. V gave up 3 bases and J gave up 2 bases, with 15 bases separating them. CDR1 and CDR2 from the germline V gene are KGHSH and LQKENI. This CDR3 spans 16 amino acids.

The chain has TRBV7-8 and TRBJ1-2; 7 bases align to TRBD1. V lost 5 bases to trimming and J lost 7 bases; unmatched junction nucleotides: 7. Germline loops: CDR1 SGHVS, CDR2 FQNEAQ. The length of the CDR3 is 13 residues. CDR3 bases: TGTGCCAGCAGCCCTGACAGGGTTAGTGGCTACACCTTC. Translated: CASSPDRVSGYTF. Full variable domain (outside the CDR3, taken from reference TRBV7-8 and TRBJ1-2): GAGVSQSPRYKVAKRGQDVALRCDPISGHVSLFWYQQALGQGPEFLTYFQNEAQLDKSGLPSDRFFAERPEGSVSTLKIQRTQQEDSAVYLCASSPDRVSGYTFGSGTRLTVV.

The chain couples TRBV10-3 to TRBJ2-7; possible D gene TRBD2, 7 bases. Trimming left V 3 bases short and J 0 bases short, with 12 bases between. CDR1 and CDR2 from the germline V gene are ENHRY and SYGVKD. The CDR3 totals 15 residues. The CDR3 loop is CAISDGGQGSYEQYF. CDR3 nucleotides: TGTGCCATCAGTGACGGGGGGCAGGGCTCCTACGAGCAGTACTTC.